This T cell receptor beta chain is drawn from a study of blood T cells in healthy people across ages. Overall study findings and caveats: Per million T cells, TCR beta diversity dropped about linearly as age rose. Nothing was known about donor CMV status, and this possibly confounded expanded clonotype changes.

This clonotype appeared many times. Its antigen remains unidentified. CDR1 is SGDLS, CDR2 YYNGEE, per germline. The CDR3 extends over 15 amino acids. Unmatched junction bases numbered 6, after V lost 4 bases and J lost 5 bases. Then a second PCR, running about 6 to 11 cycles, was carried out with a sample-barcoded 5' primer and a J-beta primer mix. TCRdb itself ran the 5' RACE reads through MiXCR, one entry per CDR3 protein. The sample consists of some 940,000 distinct CDR3 sequences, almost 30% of them appearing once. These records were also assigned to another study, of T cells of mothers and their children. As that study records: Related and unrelated pairs show similar shaping of TCR recombination output by thymic selection.

The sequenced material came from blood. This rearrangement joins TRBV9 to TRBJ2-5, with TRBD2 identical over 12 bases. The sequence derives from a woman in her forties in good health. The CDR3 sequence is CASSLAGGLGETQYF. The CDR3 region has the DNA TGTGCCAGCAGCCTAGCGGGGGGGCTTGGGGAGACCCAGTACTTC.